A single TCR beta chain is shown here with its context. The antigen is unknown. This sample is drawn from a study of T-cell reconstitution after alpha-beta-depleted transplantation in children. Preparation of the TCRbeta library was carried out with unique molecular identifiers. TCRdb used MiXCR to reprocess the PCR reads, holding one entry per CDR3 protein. This sample has more than 400,000 distinct CDR3 sequences, with roughly 44% found just once. Notes on the study in general: It was newly produced T cells that mostly accounted for T-cell counts and diversity one year after transplant. It was reported that alpha-beta T cells came from several hundred expanded graft clones (about two months after transplant). It was surviving recipient T cells and thymic progenitors that gave some patients high TCRbeta diversity at day 60.

Germline V lookup: CDR1 DFQATT, CDR2 SNEGSKA (reference sequence). V dropped 3 bases and J dropped 5; count of bases not matched to a gene: 14. This CDR3 region has 16 residues. The material sequenced was PBMCs, taken before TCRalphabeta/CD19-depleted stem cell transplant. V gene TRBV20-1 combines with J gene TRBJ2-5; the match to TRBD2 covers 8 bases. The sequence came from a girl aged 2-9 years with aplastic anemia, due to receive a stem cell transplant. CDR3 in DNA: TGCAGTGCTAGGGGCCGACTGGGACTAGAGGGTGAGACCCAGTACTTC. Amino acids: CSARGRLGLEGETQYF.